The T cell receptor (beta chain) described here comes from a study of naive and memory T cell subsets. Study-wide results and caveats: Especially in CD8 cells, naive repertoires contained a few larger clonotypes, possibly CD45RA-re-expressing memory cells.

An equimolar mix of two oligonucleotides served as the beta constant-region primer for TRBC1 and TRBC2. Nested alpha and beta constant-region primers with the SP2 primer drove four PCR rounds on ligated cDNA. TCRdb processed the UMI-ligation and nested PCR reads anew with MiXCR; each CDR3 protein has one entry. The sample holds over 90,000 distinct CDR3 sequences, about 11% seen once. Between the trimmed V and J ends, which lost 0 bases and 2 bases, there was a span of 5 bases. The germline gives CDR1 SGHRS, CDR2 YFSETQ. The length of the CDR3 is 14 residues. As regards this clonotype: No antigen is known for it.

The specimen sequenced was naive CD4+ T cells from blood. The clonotype originates from a human donor in good health. The chain couples TRBV5-1 to TRBJ2-2; D is unclear. The CDR3: CASSLDGNTGELFF. CDR3 nucleotide sequence: TGCGCCAGCAGCTTGGATGGAAACACCGGGGAGCTGTTTTTT.